One sample yielded the 23 T cell receptor beta chains listed below, sequenced in a study of T cell responses to AZD1222 COVID-19 vaccine. Here immunoSEQ multiplex PCR was the method, and the copy in TCRdb shows in-frame clones only, minus some. The sample lists more than 60,000 clones, around 87% occurring once. Sequences were derived from peripheral blood, sampled on day 0 of AZD1222 vaccination. Receptor source: an adult in good health.

This clone showed up just once. The V and J genes are TRBV19 and TRBJ2-1, with D possibly TRBD2 on 5 matching bases. The CDR3 runs to 14 residues. V was pared by 0 bases and J by 5 bases, with 8 bases between. Germline values: CDR1 LNHDA, CDR2 SQIVND (reference sequence). The CDR3 DNA follows: TGTGCCAGTAGTATAGAGGAGCGGAACAATGAGCAGTTCTTC. It translates to CASSIEERNNEQFF.

This chain links TRBV9 with TRBJ1-5; TRBD1 is a possible D gene (5 bases). Looked up from germline, CDR1 is SGDLS and CDR2 is YYNGEE. The CDR3 has 14 residues. V was trimmed by 4 bases and J by 3 bases, leaving 11 bases between them. The CDR3 sequence: CASSSGTFNQPQHF. In DNA form, the CDR3 reads TGTGCCAGCAGCTCCGGGACCTTCAATCAGCCCCAGCATTTT.

The rearrangement uses TRBV6-5 and TRBJ2-1; 9 nucleotides align to TRBD2. Germline V gives CDR1 MNHEY, CDR2 SVGAGI. The CDR3 length is 13 residues. V shed 7 bases, J shed 7 bases, and the junction held 5 bases outside the gene matches. CDR3 bases: TGTGCCAGCACTGTGGCGGGAGGGAATGAGCAGTTCTTC. Its protein is CASTVAGGNEQFF.

This chain joins TRBV13 and TRBJ1-2; D not resolved. The CDR3 totals 13 residues. Germline V gene lookup returns CDR1 PRHDT and CDR2 FYEKMQ (reference sequence). Trimming removed 5 bases at V and 8 bases at J, with 15 bases between. The CDR3 DNA reads TGTGCCAGCAGCCCAGGACGAGTAGGGGGCTACACCTTC. As protein: CASSPGRVGGYTF. The full variable domain, completed using reference TRBV13 and TRBJ1-2, is AAGVIQSPRHLIKEKRETATLKCYPIPRHDTVYWYQQGPGQDPQFLISFYEKMQSDKGSIPDRFSAQQFSDYHSELNMSSLELGDSALYFCASSPGRVGGYTFGSGTRLTVV.

The rearrangement uses TRBV7-2 and TRBJ2-1; 9 nucleotides align to TRBD2. CDR1 and CDR2 (germline): SGHTA, FQGNSA. The CDR3 extends over 16 amino acids. With 2 bases clipped from V and 5 bases from J, the junction kept 7 bases outside the gene matches. The CDR3 spells CASSLRWLAGNNEQFF. The CDR3 region has the DNA TGTGCCAGCAGCTTAAGATGGCTAGCGGGGAACAATGAGCAGTTCTTC.

This clone was picked up a small number of times. The chain couples TRBV14 to TRBJ1-1; D perhaps matches TRBD1 (5 bases). V dropped 5 bases and J dropped 7 bases, with 11 bases sitting between them. CDR3 length equals 12 residues. Germline CDR1 and CDR2: SGHDN and FVKESK. The CDR3 DNA reads as TGTGCCAGCAGCTATGGGGGAGTTGAAGCTTTCTTT. Protein product: CASSYGGVEAFF.

This clone was recorded a few times. The chain joins TRBV2 to TRBJ1-3; D uncertain. Germline V gene data show CDR1 as SNHLY and CDR2 as FYNNEI. Trimming took off 0 bases at V and 1 base at J, with 7 bases between the two ends. CDR3 length: 15 residues. The CDR3, as DNA: TGTGCCAGCAGTGAAGCAGGGAGTTCTGGAAACACCATATATTTT. Encoded protein: CASSEAGSSGNTIYF.

V gene TRBV6-2 or TRBV6-3 combines with J gene TRBJ2-7; D not certain. The CDR3 totals 11 residues. Trimming took 4 bases from V and 5 from J, leaving 6 bases between them. Germline CDR1 MNHEY, CDR2 SVGEGT. The CDR3 DNA is TGTGCCAGCAGTTTATCCCACGAGCAGTACTTC. It specifies CASSLSHEQYF.

The V and J genes are TRBV28 and TRBJ2-5, with no clear D. Germline CDR1 is MDHEN and CDR2 is SYDVKM. V lost 7 bases, J lost 2 bases, and 17 bases lay in between. The CDR3 is made up of 15 amino acids. The CDR3 is CASTRRGRLQETQYF. CDR3 nucleotides: TGTGCCAGCACCCGCCGTGGTAGGCTGCAAGAGACCCAGTACTTC.

This clone showed up just once. An end of the junction does not agree with germline; a read error may underlie this. This sequence joins TRBV11-2 and TRBJ1-5; TRBD1 agrees at 12 bases. CDR1 is SGHAT, CDR2 FQNNGV, per germline. The CDR3 contains 16 residues. As DNA, the CDR3 is TGTGCCAGCAGCCTAGACGGGACAGGGGGCTATCAGCCCCAGCATTTT. This encodes CASSLDGTGGYQPQHF.

A word on this clone: A junction boundary mismatches the germline segment, possibly from a read error. This rearrangement joins TRBV11-3 to TRBJ1-2; 9 bases line up with TRBD1. CDR1 and CDR2 from the germline V gene are SGHNT and YENEEA. The CDR3 runs to 13 residues. For the CDR3, the DNA is TGTGCCAGCAGCTTAGTTCGGGACAGGGACCCGGTATTC. It is translated as CASSLVRDRDPVF.

This clone was observed once. The chain joins TRBV4-1 to TRBJ2-7; D perhaps matches TRBD1 (6 bases). V lost 4 bases, J lost 0 bases, and 7 bases lay in between. This CDR3 is built from 13 residues. Germline values: CDR1 MGHRA, CDR2 YSYEKL. CDR3 loop: CASSRDISYEQYF. In nucleotides, the CDR3 is TGCGCCAGCAGCCGGGACATCTCCTACGAGCAGTACTTC.

The chain has TRBV7-3 and TRBJ2-1; D unclear. Trimming cost V 2 bases and J 8 bases, with 16 bases left between them. Germline CDR1 SGHTA, CDR2 FQGTGA. The CDR3 is 15 residues long. As DNA, the CDR3 is TGTGCCAGCAGCTTAGGGGTTGGCCCTCGGCATGAGCAGTTCTTC. Translated, it gives CASSLGVGPRHEQFF.

This clone was detected a few times. This chain links TRBV5-1 with TRBJ2-7; TRBD2 is a possible D gene (5 bases). The germline gives CDR1 SGHRS, CDR2 YFSETQ. Trimming took off 2 bases at V and 0 bases at J, with 9 bases between the two ends. This CDR3 has 14 residues. CDR3 sequence reads: CASSFGVSSYEQYF. Here the CDR3 DNA reads TGCGCCAGCAGCTTCGGGGTTAGCTCCTACGAGCAGTACTTC.

The V gene is TRBV21-1, the J gene TRBJ2-1; the table's D call, TRBD2, was not checked against the DNA. TRBV21-1 is termed a pseudogene. This CDR3 region has 15 residues. The CDR3 bases are TGTGCCAGCACCACGGTGGGGGAGGACGCCAATGAGCAGTTCTTC. It translates to CASTTVGEDANEQFF.

V gene TRBV30 combines with J gene TRBJ1-3, with D uncertain. This CDR3 is built from 13 residues. Trimming took 5 bases from V and 0 from J, leaving 8 bases between them. Per germline, CDR1 GTSNPN and CDR2 SVGIG (reference sequence). The CDR3 sequence: CAWAIGSGNTIYF. DNA for the CDR3: TGTGCCTGGGCAATAGGCTCTGGAAACACCATATATTTT.

This chain connects TRBV19 to TRBJ2-3; no reliable D call. Germline assignment: CDR1 LNHDA and CDR2 SQIVND (reference sequence). V was shortened by 4 bases and J by 0 bases, with 14 bases between the two germline ends. The CDR3 sequence is 16 residues long. The CDR3 region is CASSTPGSQSTDTQYF. DNA of the CDR3: TGTGCCAGTAGTACGCCTGGGTCCCAAAGCACAGATACGCAGTATTTT. The complete variable domain, with remaining parts taken from reference TRBV19 and TRBJ2-3, reads DGGITQSPKYLFRKEGQNVTLSCEQNLNHDAMYWYRQDPGQGLRLIYYSQIVNDFQKGDIAEGYSVSREKKESFPLTVTSAQKNPTAFYLCASSTPGSQSTDTQYFGPGTRLTVL.

The CDR3 DNA reads TGTGCCAGCACCCCTTGGACTAGCGGGAGGTTTCGTCCCAACACCGGGGAGCTGTTTTTT. Protein product: CASTPWTSGRFRPNTGELFF. The rearrangement links TRBV7-8 to TRBJ2-2; 14 nucleotides agree with TRBD2. The junction had 15 bases not matched to a gene; V was cut back by 7 bases and J by 2 bases. The CDR3 is 20 residues long. Germline CDR1 is SGHVS and CDR2 is FQNEAQ.

This chain links TRBV5-1 with TRBJ2-3; the D gene could be TRBD1 or TRBD2 (5 bases each). V was cut by 1 base and J by 4 bases, with 10 bases left in between. The CDR3 runs 14 residues. Germline CDR1 and CDR2: SGHRS and YFSETQ. The CDR3 nucleotides read TGCGCCAGCAGCTTGCCCGGGGACGCAGATACGCAGTATTTT. It translates to CASSLPGDADTQYF.

This rearrangement joins TRBV18 to TRBJ2-7, with 13 bases matching TRBD2. In germline, CDR1 is KGHSH, CDR2 LQKENI. J lost 5 bases, V lost 3 bases, and 4 bases had no gene match. This CDR3 region has 15 residues. The CDR3 sequence: CASSPGLAGIDEQYF. The CDR3 bases are TGTGCCAGCTCACCGGGACTAGCGGGAATCGACGAGCAGTACTTC. Drawing the rest from reference TRBV18 and TRBJ2-7, the complete variable domain is NAGVMQNPRHLVRRRGQEARLRCSPMKGHSHVYWYRQLPEEGLKFMVYLQKENIIDESGMPKERFSAEFPKEGPSILRIQQVVRGDSAAYFCASSPGLAGIDEQYFGPGTRLTVT.

The genes are TRBV19 and TRBJ1-4; D gene unclear. V was shortened by 5 bases and J by 3 bases, with 7 bases between the two germline ends. CDR1 is LNHDA, CDR2 SQIVND, per germline (reference sequence). This CDR3 spans 13 amino acids. CDR3 in amino acids: CASSESANEKLFF. DNA for the CDR3: TGTGCCAGTAGTGAGAGCGCTAATGAAAAACTGTTTTTT.

This clone was picked up one time. The chain is built from TRBV11-3 and TRBJ2-2, with unresolved D. Trimming removed 3 bases from V and 1 base from J, with 9 bases in between. Germline loops: CDR1 SGHNT, CDR2 YENEEA. The CDR3 covers 15 residues. CDR3 nucleotides: TGTGCCAGCAGCTTCGGTGGGCAGAACACCGGGGAGCTGTTTTTT. Translation: CASSFGGQNTGELFF.

CDR3 protein: CASSFVSGANVLTF. The CDR3, as DNA: TGTGCCAGCAGCTTCGTTTCTGGGGCCAACGTCCTGACTTTC. This chain connects TRBV7-8 to TRBJ2-6, with unresolved D. Trimming shortened V by 3 bases and J by 1 base, and 4 bases separated the two germline ends. The germline CDR1 and CDR2 sequences are SGHVS and FQNEAQ. The CDR3 covers 14 residues. Variable domain in full (rest from reference TRBV7-8 and TRBJ2-6): GAGVSQSPRYKVAKRGQDVALRCDPISGHVSLFWYQQALGQGPEFLTYFQNEAQLDKSGLPSDRFFAERPEGSVSTLKIQRTQQEDSAVYLCASSFVSGANVLTFGAGSRLTVL.